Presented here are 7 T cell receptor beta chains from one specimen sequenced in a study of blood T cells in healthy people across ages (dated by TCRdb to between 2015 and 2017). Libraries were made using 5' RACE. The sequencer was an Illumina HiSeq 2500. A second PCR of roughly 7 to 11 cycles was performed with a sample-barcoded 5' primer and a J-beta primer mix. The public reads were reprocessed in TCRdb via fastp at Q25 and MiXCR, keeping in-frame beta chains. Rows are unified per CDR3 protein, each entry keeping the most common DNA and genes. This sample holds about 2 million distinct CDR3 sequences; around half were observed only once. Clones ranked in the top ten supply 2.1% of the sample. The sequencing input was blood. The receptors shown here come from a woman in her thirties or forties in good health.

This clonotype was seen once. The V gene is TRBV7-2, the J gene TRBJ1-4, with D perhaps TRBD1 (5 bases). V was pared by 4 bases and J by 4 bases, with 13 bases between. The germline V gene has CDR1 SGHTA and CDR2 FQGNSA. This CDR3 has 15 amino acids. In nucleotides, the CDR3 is TGTGCCAGCAGCTCTGAGGGACGGAGTAATGAAAAACTGTTTTTT. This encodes CASSSEGRSNEKLFF.

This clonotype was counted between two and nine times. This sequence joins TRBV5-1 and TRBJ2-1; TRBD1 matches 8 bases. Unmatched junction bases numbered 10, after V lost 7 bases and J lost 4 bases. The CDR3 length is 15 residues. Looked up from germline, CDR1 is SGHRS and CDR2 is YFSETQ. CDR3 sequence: CASHPWTGTYNEQFF. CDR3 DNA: TGCGCCAGCCATCCTTGGACAGGGACGTACAATGAGCAGTTCTTC.

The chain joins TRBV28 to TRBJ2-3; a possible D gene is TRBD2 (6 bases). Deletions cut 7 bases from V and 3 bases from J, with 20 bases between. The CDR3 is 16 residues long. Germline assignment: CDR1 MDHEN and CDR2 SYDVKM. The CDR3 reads CASTSTRAGITDTQYF. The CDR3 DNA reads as TGTGCCAGCACCTCTACTCGGGCGGGGATTACAGATACGCAGTATTTT.

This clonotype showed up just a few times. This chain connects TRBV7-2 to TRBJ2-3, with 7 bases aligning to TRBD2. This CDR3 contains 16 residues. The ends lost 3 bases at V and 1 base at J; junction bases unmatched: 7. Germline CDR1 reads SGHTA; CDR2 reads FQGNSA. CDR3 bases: TGTGCCAGCAGCTTCGTTAGCGGGTTGGGCACAGATACGCAGTATTTT. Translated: CASSFVSGLGTDTQYF.

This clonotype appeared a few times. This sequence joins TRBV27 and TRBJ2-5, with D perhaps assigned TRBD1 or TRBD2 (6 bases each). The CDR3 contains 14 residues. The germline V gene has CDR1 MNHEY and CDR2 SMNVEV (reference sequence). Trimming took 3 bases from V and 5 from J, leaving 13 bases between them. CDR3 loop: CASSLRGERETQYF. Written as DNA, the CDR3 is TGTGCCAGCAGTTTGAGGGGGGAACGGGAGACCCAGTACTTC.

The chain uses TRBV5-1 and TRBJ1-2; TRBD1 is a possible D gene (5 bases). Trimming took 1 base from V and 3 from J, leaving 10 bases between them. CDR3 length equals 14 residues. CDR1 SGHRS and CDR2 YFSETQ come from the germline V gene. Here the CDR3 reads CASSLRQSDYGYTF. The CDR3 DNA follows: TGCGCCAGCAGCTTGAGACAGTCTGACTATGGCTACACCTTC.

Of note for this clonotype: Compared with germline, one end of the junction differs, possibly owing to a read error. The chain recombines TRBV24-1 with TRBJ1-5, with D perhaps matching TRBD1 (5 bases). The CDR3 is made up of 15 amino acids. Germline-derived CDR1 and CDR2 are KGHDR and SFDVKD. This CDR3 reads CATRAGTDSKQPQHF. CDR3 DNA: TGTGCCACCAGGGCCGGGACGGATAGCAAGCAGCCCCAGCATTTT.